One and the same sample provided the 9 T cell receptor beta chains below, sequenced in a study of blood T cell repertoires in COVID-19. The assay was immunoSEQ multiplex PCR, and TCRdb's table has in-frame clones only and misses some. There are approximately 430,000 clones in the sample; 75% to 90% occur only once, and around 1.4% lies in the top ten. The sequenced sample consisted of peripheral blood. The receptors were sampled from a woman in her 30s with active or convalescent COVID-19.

The CDR3 DNA is TGTGCCAGTAGTATGTCCTCCTCTGGAAACACCATATATTTT. This gives the protein CASSMSSSGNTIYF. The V call is TRBV19, the J call TRBJ1-3; D is unclear. V gave up 3 bases and J gave up 0 bases, with 6 bases separating them. Germline-derived CDR1 and CDR2 are LNHDA and SQIVND (reference sequence). CDR3 length: 14 amino acids.

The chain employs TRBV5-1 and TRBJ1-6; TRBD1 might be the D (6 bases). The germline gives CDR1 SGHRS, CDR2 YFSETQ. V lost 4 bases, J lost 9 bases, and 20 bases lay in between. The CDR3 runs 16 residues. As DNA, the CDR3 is TGCGCCAGCAGCGCCCTTACCACAGGGTTGGGTTCACCCCTCCACTTT. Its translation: CASSALTTGLGSPLHF.

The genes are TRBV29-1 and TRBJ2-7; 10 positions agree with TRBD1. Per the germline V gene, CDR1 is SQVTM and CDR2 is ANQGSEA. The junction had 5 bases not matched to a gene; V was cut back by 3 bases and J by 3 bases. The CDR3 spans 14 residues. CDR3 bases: TGCAGCGTTGAGTGGGGGACAGGGGACTACGAGCAGTACTTC. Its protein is CSVEWGTGDYEQYF.

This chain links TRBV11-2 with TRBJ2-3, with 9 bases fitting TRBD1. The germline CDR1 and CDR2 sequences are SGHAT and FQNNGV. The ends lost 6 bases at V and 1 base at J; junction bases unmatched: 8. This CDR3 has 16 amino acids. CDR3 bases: TGTGCCAGCAGTCTAAGACAGGGGGTGGGCACAGATACGCAGTATTTT. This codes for CASSLRQGVGTDTQYF. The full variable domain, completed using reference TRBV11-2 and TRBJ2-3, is EAGVAQSPRYKIIEKRQSVAFWCNPISGHATLYWYQQILGQGPKLLIQFQNNGVVDDSQLPKDRFSAERLKGVDSTLKIQPAKLEDSAVYLCASSLRQGVGTDTQYFGPGTRLTVL.

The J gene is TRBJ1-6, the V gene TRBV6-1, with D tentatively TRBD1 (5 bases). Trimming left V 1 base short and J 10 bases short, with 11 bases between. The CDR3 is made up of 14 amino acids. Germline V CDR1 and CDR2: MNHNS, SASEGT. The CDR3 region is CASSEVGAASPLHF. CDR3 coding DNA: TGTGCCAGCAGTGAAGTTGGGGCGGCCTCACCCCTCCACTTT.

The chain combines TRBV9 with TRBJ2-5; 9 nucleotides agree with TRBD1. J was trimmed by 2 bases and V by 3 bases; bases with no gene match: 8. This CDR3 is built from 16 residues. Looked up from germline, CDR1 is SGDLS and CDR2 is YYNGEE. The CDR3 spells CASSAYSGQGQETQYF. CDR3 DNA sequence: TGTGCCAGCAGCGCGTATTCGGGACAGGGACAAGAGACCCAGTACTTC.

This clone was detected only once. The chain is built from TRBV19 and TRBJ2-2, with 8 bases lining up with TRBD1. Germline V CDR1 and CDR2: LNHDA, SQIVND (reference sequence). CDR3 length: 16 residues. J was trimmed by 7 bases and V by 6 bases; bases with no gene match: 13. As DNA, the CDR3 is TGTGCCAGTAGCCCCGGACAGGGTGAAGATTTCGGGGAGCTGTTTTTT. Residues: CASSPGQGEDFGELFF.

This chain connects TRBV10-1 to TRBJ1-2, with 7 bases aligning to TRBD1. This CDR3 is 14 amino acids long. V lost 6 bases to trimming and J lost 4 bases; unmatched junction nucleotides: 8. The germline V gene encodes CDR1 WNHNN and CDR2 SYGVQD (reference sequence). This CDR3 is CASSPTGIGYGYTF. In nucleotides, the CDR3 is TGCGCCAGCAGCCCGACAGGGATCGGCTATGGCTACACCTTC.

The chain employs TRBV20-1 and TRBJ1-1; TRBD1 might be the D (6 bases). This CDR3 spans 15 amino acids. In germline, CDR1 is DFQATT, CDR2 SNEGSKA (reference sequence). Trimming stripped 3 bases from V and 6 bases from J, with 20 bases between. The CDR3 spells CSASGSGGDTSEAFF. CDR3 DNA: TGCAGTGCTAGTGGCTCGGGGGGGGACACCTCTGAAGCTTTCTTT.